The T cell receptor (beta chain) under discussion was sequenced for a study of cytomegalovirus exposure and HLA in healthy donors. Study-level findings and limits: Some highly shared sequence variants likely arose as a pipeline artifact. Among immune exposure information, only CMV serostatus was available.

With respect to this clone: Its target is unknown.

The CDR3 covers 13 residues. Trimming removed 4 bases from V and 1 base from J, with 5 bases in between. Germline V CDR1 and CDR2: SGHRS, YFSETQ. Regarding donors, all were healthy bone marrow donors. The PCR had 60 Vbeta and 13 Jbeta primers. The assay was immunoSEQ multiplex PCR, and TCRdb's table has in-frame clones only and misses some. The sample lists roughly 200,000 clones; 12% were seen once. The sequencing input was PBMCs. The chain couples TRBV5-1 to TRBJ2-2; D remains unclear. This receptor was identified in a man aged 50 to 60 in good health and CMV-seropositive. CDR3 sequence: CASSDMNTGELFF. As DNA, the CDR3 is TGCGCCAGCAGCGACATGAACACCGGGGAGCTGTTTTTT. Complete variable domain (other parts from reference TRBV5-1 and TRBJ2-2): KAGVTQTPRYLIKTRGQQVTLSCSPISGHRSVSWYQQTPGQGLQFLFEYFSETQRNKGNFPGRFSGRQFSNSRSEMNVSTLELGDSALYLCASSDMNTGELFFGEGSRLTVL.